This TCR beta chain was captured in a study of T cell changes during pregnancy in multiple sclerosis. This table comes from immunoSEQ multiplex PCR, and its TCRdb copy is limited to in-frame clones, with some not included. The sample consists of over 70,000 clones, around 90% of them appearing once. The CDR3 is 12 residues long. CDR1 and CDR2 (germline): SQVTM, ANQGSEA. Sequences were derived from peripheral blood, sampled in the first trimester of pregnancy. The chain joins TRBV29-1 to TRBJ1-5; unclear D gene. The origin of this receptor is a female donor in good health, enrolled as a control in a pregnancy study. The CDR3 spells CGRGPSNQPQHF. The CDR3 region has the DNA TGCGGCCGGGGTCCTAGCAATCAGCCCCAGCATTTT.